The T cell receptor (beta chain) described here comes from a study of cytomegalovirus exposure and HLA in healthy donors. Study-wide results and limits: As a later analysis showed, a missense DCLRE1C variant was linked to trimming of TCR beta V- and J-genes. Later analysis placed DRB1 highest and HLA-C lowest in TCR association rates, which differed by HLA locus.

Germline CDR1 and CDR2: SGHTA and FQGNSA. V lost 6 bases, J lost 6 bases, and 5 bases stayed unmatched. This CDR3 contains 15 residues. To note about this clone: Its antigen is unknown.

The study ran its PCR with 60 Vbeta and 13 Jbeta primers. Sequencing was performed with immunoSEQ multiplex PCR; in TCRdb, only in-frame clones are kept and a portion is missing. The profile shows about 110,000 clones, about 74% of them singletons. This TCR came from a woman between 40 and 55 years old in good health and CMV-seropositive. Sequencing was done on a sample of PBMCs. This chain connects TRBV7-2 to TRBJ1-6, with 10 bases matching TRBD1. The CDR3 region has the DNA TGTGCCAGCAGGAGGGACAGGGGAATTAATTCACCCCTCCACTTT. Translating it yields CASRRDRGINSPLHF.